A single sample gave rise to the 10 T cell receptor beta chains below, sequenced in a study of T cell responses to AZD1222 COVID-19 vaccine. Profiled with immunoSEQ multiplex PCR; TCRdb holds only in-frame clones, not every one. The sample consists of 90,000 to 110,000 clones, around 87% of them appearing once. Sequencing was performed on peripheral blood, taken 28 days after the second AZD1222 dose. These receptors all stem from an adult who received the AZD1222 COVID-19 vaccine.

The chain uses TRBV7-2 and TRBJ2-7; TRBD1 aligns across 7 bases. The CDR3 is 14 residues long. The germline V gene has CDR1 SGHTA and CDR2 FQGNSA. V gave up 5 bases and J gave up 2 bases; unmatched junction bases: 6. The DNA of the CDR3 is TGTGCCAGCAGCCCGAACAGGGGAACCTACGAGCAGTACTTC. Translated, it gives CASSPNRGTYEQYF.

The chain combines TRBV7-2 with TRBJ2-7; TRBD1 aligns across 8 bases. The V gene end was trimmed by 6 bases and the J gene end by 0 bases; junction bases not matched to a gene: 7. Per germline, CDR1 SGHTA and CDR2 FQGNSA. The CDR3 contains 15 residues. The CDR3 DNA reads TGTGCCAGCAGGGGTTTGGGACAGGACTCCTACGAGCAGTACTTC. Translating it yields CASRGLGQDSYEQYF.

Comment on this clone: Sequence at one end of the junction differs from germline and may be a read error. The chain joins TRBV2 to TRBJ1-1; 7 nucleotides align to TRBD1. The CDR3 has 15 residues. Germline CDR1 and CDR2: SNHLY and FYNNEI. The CDR3 nucleotides are TGTGCCAGCAGTGGTCGGACAGGTGGCCCGACTGAAGTTTTCTTT. Residues: CASSGRTGGPTEVFF.

This clone showed up just a few times. V and J are TRBV19 and TRBJ2-3; TRBD1 matches at 8 bases. Germline lookup yields CDR1 LNHDA and CDR2 SQIVND (reference sequence). J lost 1 base, V lost 3 bases, and 0 bases had no gene match. The CDR3 has 14 amino acids. The CDR3 nucleotides read TGTGCCAGTAGTATGGGACAGGGCACAGATACGCAGTATTTT. The encoded protein is CASSMGQGTDTQYF.

Written as DNA, the CDR3 is TGTGCCAGCAGTCTGTTACGGTATGGCTACACCTTC. This encodes CASSLLRYGYTF. The chain joins TRBV12-3 or TRBV12-4 to TRBJ1-2; no reliable D call. The CDR3 totals 12 residues. V lost 5 bases and J lost 5, with 9 bases in between.

The J gene is TRBJ1-2, the V gene TRBV21-1; the table's D call, TRBD1, has no DNA check behind it. TRBV21-1 has pseudogene status. The CDR3 runs 14 residues. DNA of the CDR3: TGTGCCAAGACAGACAGGGCTAGTTACTATGGCTACACCTTC. Translated: CAKTDRASYYGYTF.

Here the CDR3 reads CASSTQGAPAEAFF. The DNA of the CDR3 is TGTGCCAGTAGTACCCAGGGGGCGCCTGCTGAAGCTTTCTTT. The chain recombines TRBV19 with TRBJ1-1; 8 bases are shared with TRBD1. Losses at the gene ends were 4 bases for V and 6 bases for J; bases not matched to a gene: 7. The germline V gene has CDR1 LNHDA and CDR2 SQIVND (reference sequence). This CDR3 is built from 14 residues. The full variable domain, its missing parts supplied by reference TRBV19 and TRBJ1-1, is DGGITQSPKYLFRKEGQNVTLSCEQNLNHDAMYWYRQDPGQGLRLIYYSQIVNDFQKGDIAEGYSVSREKKESFPLTVTSAQKNPTAFYLCASSTQGAPAEAFFGQGTRLTVV.

The rearrangement uses TRBV4-1 and TRBJ2-5; 15 positions agree with TRBD2. Germline V CDR1 and CDR2: MGHRA, YSYEKL. The V segment lost 0 bases and the J segment 2 bases; nucleotides outside the gene matches: 4. This CDR3 contains 18 residues. Here the CDR3 DNA reads TGCGCCAGCAGCCAAGATGTGGGACTAGCGGGGGGTCAAGAGACCCAGTACTTC. Its protein product is CASSQDVGLAGGQETQYF.

This chain connects TRBV15 to TRBJ1-2, with D possibly being TRBD1 (6 bases). Between the trimmed V and J ends, which lost 5 bases and 8 bases, there was a span of 15 bases. This CDR3 is built from 13 residues. The germline CDR1 and CDR2 sequences are LNHNV and YYDKDF (reference sequence). CDR3 DNA sequence: TGTGCCACCAGCGGGGGGCGGGGGGACGGCTACACCTTC. Translation gives CATSGGRGDGYTF.

This sequence joins TRBV29-1 and TRBJ1-2, with 7 bases matching TRBD1. Germline CDR1 SQVTM, CDR2 ANQGSEA. There are 13 residues in the CDR3. Losses at the gene ends were 4 bases for V and 4 bases for J; bases not matched to a gene: 6. This CDR3 is CSVVAPGGYGYTF. For the CDR3, the DNA is TGCAGCGTTGTGGCCCCAGGGGGCTATGGCTACACCTTC.